Following are 17 T cell receptor beta chains from one sample sequenced in a study of cytomegalovirus exposure and HLA in healthy donors (dated by TCRdb to 2016 to 2017). The library was built by means of the immunoSEQ multiplex PCR assay. The immuneACCESS repertoire file appears here via TCRdb, limited to in-frame rearrangements. These files lack a portion of the clones; in checked studies, under half of the deficit traces to unresolved V genes, and the cause of the others is not known. This sample holds some 190,000 clones; around 86% were observed only once. Of the sample, approximately 7% falls within the top ten clones. The sequencing input was PBMCs. Receptor source: a man between 25 and 39 years old in good health and CMV-seropositive.

V usage is TRBV11-2 and J usage is TRBJ2-7; 7 positions agree with TRBD2. Germline V CDR1 and CDR2: SGHAT, FQNNGV. The CDR3 consists of 14 residues. With 5 bases clipped from V and 5 bases from J, the junction kept 9 bases outside the gene matches. In DNA form, the CDR3 reads TGTGCCAGCAGCCCTTGGGGCGGGGGACACGAGCAGTACTTC. Translating gives CASSPWGGGHEQYF.

CDR3 sequence (DNA): TGTGCCAGCAGTGAATTTAGCAATCAGCCCCAGCATTTT. Its protein is CASSEFSNQPQHF. This rearrangement joins TRBV6-1 to TRBJ1-5, with unresolved D. V dropped 2 bases and J dropped 0 bases, with 2 bases sitting between them. Germline lookup yields CDR1 MNHNS and CDR2 SASEGT. The CDR3 runs to 13 residues.

The chain combines TRBV28 with TRBJ2-1, with 7 positions matching TRBD2. The V gene end was trimmed by 10 bases and the J gene end by 7 bases; junction bases not matched to a gene: 1. The CDR3 consists of 10 residues. Germline CDR1 reads MDHEN; CDR2 reads SYDVKM. The CDR3 bases are TGTGCCACGGGGGGTAATGAGCAGTTCTTC. Its protein product is CATGGNEQFF. Full variable domain (missing parts from reference TRBV28 and TRBJ2-1): DVKVTQSSRYLVKRTGEKVFLECVQDMDHENMFWYRQDPGLGLRLIYFSYDVKMKEKGDIPEGYSVSREKKERFSLILESASTNQTSMYLCATGGNEQFFGPGTRLTVL.

V usage is TRBV18 and J usage is TRBJ2-5; D may be TRBD2 (6 bases). The germline V gene has CDR1 KGHSH and CDR2 LQKENI. Trimming cost V 3 bases and J 9 bases, with 17 bases left between them. The CDR3 runs to 14 residues. CDR3: CASSPGTPERAQYF. The CDR3 DNA reads as TGTGCCAGCTCACCCGGGACTCCCGAGAGGGCCCAGTACTTC.

This clone was detected a few times. The CDR3 coding sequence is TGTGCCAGCAGTGGACAGGGACTTTATGGCTACACCTTC. This encodes CASSGQGLYGYTF. The V call is TRBV2, the J call TRBJ1-2, with 7 bases lining up with TRBD1. Germline V gene data show CDR1 as SNHLY and CDR2 as FYNNEI. V lost 4 bases to trimming and J lost 5 bases; unmatched junction nucleotides: 4. The CDR3 extends over 13 amino acids.

The V gene is TRBV30, the J gene TRBJ2-3; D is ambiguous. The germline V and J ends were trimmed by 1 base and 3 bases, with 8 bases remaining between them. CDR1 is GTSNPN and CDR2 is SVGIG in the germline V gene (reference sequence). The CDR3 contains 13 residues. CDR3 sequence (DNA): TGTGCCTGGAGTGGTGCATTGACAGATACGCAGTATTTT. Amino acids: CAWSGALTDTQYF.

The chain is built from TRBV15 and TRBJ2-7, with 7 nucleotides matching TRBD1. The germline gives CDR1 LNHNV, CDR2 YYDKDF (reference sequence). Trimming removed 0 bases from V and 3 bases from J; junction bases left unmatched: 2. The CDR3 consists of 14 residues. The CDR3 reads CATSRDGDSYEQYF. The CDR3 nucleotides read TGTGCCACCAGCAGAGATGGGGACAGCTACGAGCAGTACTTC.

This sequence joins TRBV5-4 and TRBJ2-7; 9 positions match TRBD1. Germline assignment: CDR1 SGHNT and CDR2 YYREEE (reference sequence). Losses at the gene ends were 2 bases for V and 2 bases for J; bases not matched to a gene: 5. CDR3 length: 15 amino acids. The CDR3 DNA sequence: TGTGCCAGCAGCTTCGGACAGGGGCGAACCTACGAGCAGTACTTC. Translated, it gives CASSFGQGRTYEQYF.

The chain joins TRBV19 to TRBJ1-1, with a possible D match to TRBD1 (5 bases). Germline-derived CDR1 and CDR2 are LNHDA and SQIVND (reference sequence). This CDR3 is built from 12 residues. V dropped 9 bases and J dropped 0 bases, with 8 bases sitting between them. CDR3 nucleotides: TGTGCCAGAGGACACTTGAACACTGAAGCTTTCTTT. This sequence encodes CARGHLNTEAFF.

The CDR3 is CASSLTKTLGHHEQFF. CDR3 DNA sequence: TGCGCCAGCAGCTTGACAAAAACCCTAGGGCACCATGAGCAGTTCTTC. This rearrangement joins TRBV5-1 to TRBJ2-1; D uncertain. The V gene lost 1 base and the J gene lost 8 bases, with 19 bases spanning the gap. CDR3 length equals 16 residues. The germline CDR1 and CDR2 sequences are SGHRS and YFSETQ.

In this sample, this clone turned up a few times. The V and J genes are TRBV11-2 and TRBJ2-7, with TRBD2 matching 11 bases. CDR1 is SGHAT, CDR2 FQNNGV, per germline. J was trimmed by 3 bases and V by 9 bases; bases with no gene match: 10. The CDR3 spans 15 residues. The CDR3 sequence is CASKPLAGAVYEQYF. The CDR3 coding sequence is TGTGCCAGTAAGCCACTAGCGGGAGCGGTCTACGAGCAGTACTTC.

The V call is TRBV10-3, the J call TRBJ2-2; possibly TRBD2 for D (5 bases). V dropped 10 bases and J dropped 6 bases, with 12 bases sitting between them. Germline loops: CDR1 ENHRY, CDR2 SYGVKD. The CDR3 consists of 12 residues. The CDR3 DNA reads as TGTGCCACCCTCCCGGGGTCCGGGGAGCTGTTTTTT. The encoded protein is CATLPGSGELFF.

V usage is TRBV25-1 and J usage is TRBJ2-2, with 9 bases fitting TRBD1. The ends lost 3 bases at V and 4 bases at J; junction bases unmatched: 9. This CDR3 has 17 residues. Germline lookup yields CDR1 MGHDK and CDR2 SYGVNS. The DNA of the CDR3 is TGTGCCAGCAGTGATCCGGGACAGGGTCCTTTCACCGGGGAGCTGTTTTTT. Residues: CASSDPGQGPFTGELFF.

The chain links TRBV5-4 to TRBJ2-1; 8 nucleotides line up with TRBD2. V dropped 4 bases and J dropped 8; count of bases not matched to a gene: 14. The CDR3 spans 16 residues. Germline lookup yields CDR1 SGHNT and CDR2 YYREEE (reference sequence). The CDR3 sequence is CASSPGGRGEYYEQFF. CDR3 DNA sequence: TGTGCCAGCAGCCCGGGAGGGCGGGGGGAATACTATGAGCAGTTCTTC.

The chain is built from TRBV5-4 and TRBJ2-7; a possible D gene is TRBD1 (5 bases). Trimming stripped 0 bases from V and 2 bases from J, with 6 bases between. The germline V gene encodes CDR1 SGHNT and CDR2 YYREEE (reference sequence). CDR3 length equals 13 residues. CDR3 loop: CASSLGGTYEQYF. DNA of the CDR3: TGTGCCAGCAGCTTGGGGGGCACCTACGAGCAGTACTTC.

The V gene is TRBV9, the J gene TRBJ2-7; 7 positions agree with TRBD2. Trimming removed 4 bases from V and 6 bases from J; junction bases left unmatched: 7. This CDR3 comprises 13 residues. Germline assignment: CDR1 SGDLS and CDR2 YYNGEE. CDR3 in amino acids: CASSPGTTTEQYF. The CDR3 DNA is TGTGCCAGCAGCCCCGGGACTACTACCGAGCAGTACTTC.

The rearrangement links TRBV27 to TRBJ2-7; the D is unclear. The CDR3 runs 13 residues. Germline V gives CDR1 MNHEY, CDR2 SMNVEV (reference sequence). Trimming pared 6 bases from V and 4 bases from J, leaving 13 bases between. This CDR3 reads CASSYTVNYEQYF. CDR3 bases: TGTGCCAGCAGCTATACCGTTAATTACGAGCAGTACTTC.